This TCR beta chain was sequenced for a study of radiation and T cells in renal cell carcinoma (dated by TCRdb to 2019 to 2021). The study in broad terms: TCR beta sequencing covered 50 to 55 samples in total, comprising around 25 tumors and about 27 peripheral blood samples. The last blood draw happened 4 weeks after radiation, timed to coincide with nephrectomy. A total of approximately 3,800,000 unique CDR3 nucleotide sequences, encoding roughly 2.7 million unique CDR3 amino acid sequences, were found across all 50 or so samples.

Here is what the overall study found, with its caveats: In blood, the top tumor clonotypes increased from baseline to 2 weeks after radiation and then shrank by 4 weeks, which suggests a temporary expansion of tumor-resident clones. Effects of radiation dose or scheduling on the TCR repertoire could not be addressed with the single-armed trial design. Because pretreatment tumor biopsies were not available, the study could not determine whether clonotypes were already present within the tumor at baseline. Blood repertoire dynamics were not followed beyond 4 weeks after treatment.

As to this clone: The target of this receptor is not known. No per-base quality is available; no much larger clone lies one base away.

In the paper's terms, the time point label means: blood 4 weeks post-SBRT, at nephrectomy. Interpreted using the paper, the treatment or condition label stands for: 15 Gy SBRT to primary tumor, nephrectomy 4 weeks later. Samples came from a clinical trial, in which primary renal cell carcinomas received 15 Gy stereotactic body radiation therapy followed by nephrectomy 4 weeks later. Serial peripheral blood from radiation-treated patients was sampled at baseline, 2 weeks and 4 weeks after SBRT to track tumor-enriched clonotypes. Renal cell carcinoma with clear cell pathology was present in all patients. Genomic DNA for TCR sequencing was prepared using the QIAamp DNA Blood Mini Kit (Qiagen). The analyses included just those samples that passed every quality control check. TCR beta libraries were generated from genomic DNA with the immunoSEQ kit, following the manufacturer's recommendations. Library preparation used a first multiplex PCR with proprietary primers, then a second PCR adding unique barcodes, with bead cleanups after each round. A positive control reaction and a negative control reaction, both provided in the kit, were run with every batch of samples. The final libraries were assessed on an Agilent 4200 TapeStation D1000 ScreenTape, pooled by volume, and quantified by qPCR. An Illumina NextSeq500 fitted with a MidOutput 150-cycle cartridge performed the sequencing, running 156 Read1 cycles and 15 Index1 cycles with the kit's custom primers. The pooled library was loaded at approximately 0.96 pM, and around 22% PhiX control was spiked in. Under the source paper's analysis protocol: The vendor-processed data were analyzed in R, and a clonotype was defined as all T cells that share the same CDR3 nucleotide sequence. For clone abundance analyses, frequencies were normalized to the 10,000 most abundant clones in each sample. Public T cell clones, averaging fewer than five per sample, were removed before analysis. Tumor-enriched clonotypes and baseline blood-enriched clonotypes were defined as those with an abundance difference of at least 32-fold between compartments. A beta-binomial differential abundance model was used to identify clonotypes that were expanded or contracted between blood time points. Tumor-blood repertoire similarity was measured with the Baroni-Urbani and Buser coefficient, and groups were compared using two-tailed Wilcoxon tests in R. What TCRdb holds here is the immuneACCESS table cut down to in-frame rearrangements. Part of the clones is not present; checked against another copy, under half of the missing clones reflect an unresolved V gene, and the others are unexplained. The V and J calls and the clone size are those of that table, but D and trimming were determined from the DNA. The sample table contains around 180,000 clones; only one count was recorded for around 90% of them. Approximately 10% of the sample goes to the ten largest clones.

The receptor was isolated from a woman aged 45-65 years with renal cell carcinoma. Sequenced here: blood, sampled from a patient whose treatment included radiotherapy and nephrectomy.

The DNA sequence follows: TGCGCCAGCAGCCAGAGACTAGCGGGGTCCTACAATGAGCAGTTCTTC. This yields the protein CASSQRLAGSYNEQFF. The chain is assembled from TRBV5-1 and TRBJ2-1, with TRBD2 identical over 11 junction bases. CDR1 and CDR2 were assigned from the germline V gene as SGHRS and YFSETQ. Trimming takes 4 bases off V and 1 base off J; junction bases not matched to a gene: 4. There are 16 amino acids in the CDR3, from cysteine to phenylalanine inclusive. Solely the CDR3 DNA is kept, with 48 bases framed from the first base.